This T cell receptor (beta chain) stems from a study of T cells in Graves' hyperthyroidism and ophthalmopathy. Ten or more counts support this clonotype. The germline gives CDR1 SGHAT, CDR2 FQNNGV. The CDR3 has 13 residues. V was cut by 4 bases and J by 3 bases, with 9 bases left in between. What was amplified from RNA transcripts were TCR beta CDR3 regions. Researchers ran a first-round RT-PCR on the TCR CDR3 using the HTBI primer set. MiXCR, run by TCRdb on the multiplex PCR reads, gives a single entry per CDR3 protein. The table has over 500,000 distinct CDR3 sequences, roughly 15% seen once; the top ten hold roughly a sixth.

The rearrangement uses TRBV11-2 and TRBJ1-1; perhaps TRBD1 as D (5 bases). Sequencing used blood. This receptor was taken from a woman younger than 35 with Graves' ophthalmopathy. CDR3 amino acids: CASSSTDYTEAFF. The CDR3 DNA reads TGTGCCAGCAGCTCGACAGATTACACTGAAGCTTTCTTT.